Below are 20 T cell receptor beta chains sequenced from a single sample in a study of shared clonotypes between healthy human individuals. Sequencing used immunoSEQ multiplex PCR; TCRdb keeps in-frame clones, though not all of them. The sample includes approximately 2,000,000 clones, just under 95% of them seen just once. Source material: naive CD4+ T cells from PBMCs. As for subset: CD45RA+ positively selected. The receptors derive from a man between 18 and 29 years old in good health. Some clones in this sample may be carry-over from other donors' samples.

This chain joins TRBV28 and TRBJ1-2; the D gene is possibly TRBD1 (5 bases). This CDR3 comprises 11 residues. Germline CDR1 is MDHEN and CDR2 is SYDVKM. CDR3 nucleotides: TGTGTCACTGACAGCCCCTATGGCTACACCTTC. Amino acids: CVTDSPYGYTF.

This chain connects TRBV5-6 to TRBJ1-2; tentatively, D is TRBD1 (5 bases). Germline V lookup: CDR1 SGHDT, CDR2 YYEEEE. CDR3 length: 14 amino acids. Between the trimmed V and J ends, which lost 4 bases and 8 bases, there was a span of 18 bases. The CDR3 loop is CASSGVQGHLGYTF. The CDR3 DNA reads TGTGCCAGCAGCGGCGTTCAGGGTCACTTAGGCTACACCTTC. Variable domain in full (rest from reference TRBV5-6 and TRBJ1-2): DAGVTQSPTHLIKTRGQQVTLRCSPKSGHDTVSWYQQALGQGPQFIFQYYEEEERQRGNFPDRFSGHQFPNYSSELNVNALLLGDSALYLCASSGVQGHLGYTFGSGTRLTVV.

V is TRBV7-9 and J is TRBJ2-7; D may be TRBD2 (6 bases). Germline CDR1 SEHNR, CDR2 FQNEAQ (reference sequence). This CDR3 is 13 amino acids long. Trimming left V 9 bases short and J 6 bases short, with 18 bases between. DNA for the CDR3: TGTGCCAGTGCGGGAAGAGCCCCGATCGAGCAGTACTTC. Translated: CASAGRAPIEQYF.

In nucleotides, the CDR3 is TGTGCCAGTACCACCGGAGCCCTGGAGGGAAACACCATATATTTT. The encoded protein is CASTTGALEGNTIYF. V and J are TRBV19 and TRBJ1-3; D call uncertain. The CDR3 covers 15 residues. The germline V gene has CDR1 LNHDA and CDR2 SQIVND (reference sequence). V lost 7 bases to trimming and J lost 4 bases, with 17 bases between them.

This rearrangement joins TRBV7-2 to TRBJ1-2; TRBD1 matches at 8 bases. CDR3 length: 15 residues. Germline CDR1 SGHTA, CDR2 FQGNSA. V lost 0 bases to trimming and J lost 8 bases; unmatched junction nucleotides: 8. CDR3 residues: CASSLASQGAEGYTF. The CDR3 region has the DNA TGTGCCAGCAGCTTAGCGTCCCAGGGGGCGGAGGGCTACACCTTC. The whole variable domain, filled in from reference TRBV7-2 and TRBJ1-2, reads GAGVSQSPSNKVTEKGKDVELRCDPISGHTALYWYRQSLGQGLEFLIYFQGNSAPDKSGLPSDRFSAERTGGSVSTLTIQRTQQEDSAVYLCASSLASQGAEGYTFGSGTRLTVV.

The CDR3 sequence is CASSQDRVDVYNEQFF. In DNA form, the CDR3 reads TGCGCCAGCAGCCAAGATCGGGTGGACGTCTACAATGAGCAGTTCTTC. V gene TRBV4-1 combines with J gene TRBJ2-1; no firm D call. The CDR3 runs 16 residues. Between the trimmed V and J ends, which lost 0 bases and 3 bases, there was a span of 12 bases. The germline V gene encodes CDR1 MGHRA and CDR2 YSYEKL.

This chain links TRBV7-6 with TRBJ2-2, with D possibly being TRBD1 (6 bases). Trimming took 4 bases from V and 0 from J, leaving 9 bases between them. This CDR3 region has 15 residues. Looked up from germline, CDR1 is SGHVS and CDR2 is FNYEAQ. DNA of the CDR3: TGTGCCAGCAGCTCGACAGGACCGAACACCGGGGAGCTGTTTTTT. Its protein product is CASSSTGPNTGELFF. Looking up the rest from reference TRBV7-6 and TRBJ2-2 gives the full variable domain: GAGVSQSPRYKVTKRGQDVALRCDPISGHVSLYWYRQALGQGPEFLTYFNYEAQQDKSGLPNDRFSAERPEGSISTLTIQRTEQRDSAMYRCASSSTGPNTGELFFGEGSRLTVL.

The chain is built from TRBV4-3 and TRBJ2-7, with a possible D match to TRBD2 (7 bases). V lost 0 bases, J lost 3 bases, and 21 bases lay in between. The length of the CDR3 is 18 residues. The germline V gene has CDR1 LGHNA and CDR2 YSLEER. The CDR3 DNA reads as TGCGCCAGCAGCCAAGATCTTGGTCGGGGGGCATATTACTACGAGCAGTACTTC. It translates to CASSQDLGRGAYYYEQYF.

The chain is built from TRBV4-3 and TRBJ2-2, with unresolved D. Germline V gene data show CDR1 as LGHNA and CDR2 as YSLEER. Trimming removed 0 bases from V and 3 bases from J, with 8 bases in between. The CDR3 length is 15 residues. The CDR3 DNA sequence: TGCGCCAGCAGCCAAGATGTCATATACACCGGGGAGCTGTTTTTT. Residues: CASSQDVIYTGELFF.

The chain joins TRBV28 to TRBJ2-1; 9 nucleotides align to TRBD2. CDR1 is MDHEN and CDR2 is SYDVKM in the germline V gene. The V and J ends lost 3 bases and 8 bases, in that order; junction bases with no gene match: 11. The CDR3 has 16 amino acids. The CDR3 sequence is CASSFSFGGRVDEQFF. CDR3 in DNA: TGTGCCAGCAGTTTCTCTTTTGGCGGGAGGGTGGATGAGCAGTTCTTC.

The CDR3 loop is CASSEATSGSSSYNEQFF. The CDR3 DNA sequence: TGTGCCAGCAGTGAAGCCACTAGCGGGAGTAGCTCCTACAATGAGCAGTTCTTC. The chain has TRBV6-1 and TRBJ2-1, with TRBD2 matching over 11 bases. This CDR3 has 18 amino acids. Germline loops: CDR1 MNHNS, CDR2 SASEGT. Trimming removed 0 bases from V and 0 bases from J; junction bases left unmatched: 4.

This clone was observed once. The chain is built from TRBV27 and TRBJ1-1, with D hard to call. V lost 2 bases and J lost 0, with 10 bases in between. This CDR3 has 15 residues. Germline V gene lookup returns CDR1 MNHEY and CDR2 SMNVEV (reference sequence). The CDR3 loop reads CASSLVATMNTEAFF. The DNA of the CDR3 is TGTGCCAGCAGTTTAGTCGCGACCATGAACACTGAAGCTTTCTTT.

This chain links TRBV7-9 with TRBJ2-7; D uncertain. V was cut by 0 bases and J by 7 bases, with 13 bases left in between. Per germline, CDR1 SEHNR and CDR2 FQNEAQ (reference sequence). This CDR3 spans 14 amino acids. The CDR3 DNA reads as TGTGCCAGCAGCTTAGCAGGCGGCCCTGGAGAGCAGTACTTC. This codes for CASSLAGGPGEQYF.

This chain connects TRBV5-1 to TRBJ2-5, with TRBD2 matching 13 bases. This CDR3 region has 16 residues. J was trimmed by 5 bases and V by 4 bases; bases with no gene match: 8. Per germline, CDR1 SGHRS and CDR2 YFSETQ. The CDR3 sequence is CASSLGLAGAWETQYF. The CDR3 DNA is TGCGCCAGCAGCCTCGGACTAGCGGGAGCTTGGGAGACCCAGTACTTC.

The CDR3 loop is CASSEPGQGVYGYTF. The DNA of the CDR3 is TGTGCCAGCAGCGAGCCGGGACAGGGAGTCTATGGCTACACCTTC. The chain joins TRBV5-4 to TRBJ1-2; 9 nucleotides match TRBD1. The CDR3 consists of 15 residues. V dropped 4 bases and J dropped 4; count of bases not matched to a gene: 8. Germline CDR1 reads SGHNT; CDR2 reads YYREEE (reference sequence).

V gene TRBV7-9 combines with J gene TRBJ2-1, with D possibly TRBD2 on 6 matching bases. The CDR3 is 15 amino acids. Trimming removed 2 bases from V and 3 bases from J, with 11 bases in between. Germline V gene lookup returns CDR1 SEHNR and CDR2 FQNEAQ (reference sequence). The CDR3 protein is CASSLNLAYYNEQFF. The CDR3 coding sequence is TGTGCCAGCAGCTTAAACCTAGCGTACTACAATGAGCAGTTCTTC.

The chain carries TRBV7-9 and TRBJ1-1, with D perhaps TRBD1 (5 bases). Between the trimmed V and J ends, which lost 2 bases and 1 base, there was a span of 8 bases. Germline CDR1 is SEHNR and CDR2 is FQNEAQ (reference sequence). This CDR3 has 14 amino acids. The CDR3 nucleotides read TGTGCCAGCAGCTTAACGGGGGAGAACACTGAAGCTTTCTTT. Translated: CASSLTGENTEAFF.

The rearrangement joins TRBV19 to TRBJ2-5; 9 positions match TRBD1. Germline CDR1 reads LNHDA; CDR2 reads SQIVND (reference sequence). V shed 6 bases, J shed 5 bases, and the junction held 4 bases outside the gene matches. The CDR3 covers 13 residues. The CDR3 DNA reads as TGTGCCAGTAGGGGGGACAGGGTGGAGACCCAGTACTTC. It yields the protein CASRGDRVETQYF.

The chain links TRBV11-2 to TRBJ2-2, with D perhaps given as TRBD1 or TRBD2 (5 bases each). Trimming stripped 7 bases from V and 5 bases from J, with 17 bases between. The germline CDR1 and CDR2 sequences are SGHAT and FQNNGV. The CDR3 totals 15 residues. The CDR3 nucleotides read TGTGCCAGCACCCCCCAGGGACGGCTGACCGGGGAGCTGTTTTTT. It codes for CASTPQGRLTGELFF. The entire variable domain, with the rest obtained from reference TRBV11-2 and TRBJ2-2, is as follows: EAGVAQSPRYKIIEKRQSVAFWCNPISGHATLYWYQQILGQGPKLLIQFQNNGVVDDSQLPKDRFSAERLKGVDSTLKIQPAKLEDSAVYLCASTPQGRLTGELFFGEGSRLTVL.

The chain combines TRBV2 with TRBJ2-7, with D perhaps matching TRBD2 (6 bases). Trimming took off 7 bases at V and 2 bases at J, with 12 bases between the two ends. Germline CDR1 SNHLY, CDR2 FYNNEI. The CDR3 is 13 residues long. The CDR3 nucleotides read TGTGCCAGCAAGGCCGGGGGTCCCTACGAGCAGTACTTC. This codes for CASKAGGPYEQYF.